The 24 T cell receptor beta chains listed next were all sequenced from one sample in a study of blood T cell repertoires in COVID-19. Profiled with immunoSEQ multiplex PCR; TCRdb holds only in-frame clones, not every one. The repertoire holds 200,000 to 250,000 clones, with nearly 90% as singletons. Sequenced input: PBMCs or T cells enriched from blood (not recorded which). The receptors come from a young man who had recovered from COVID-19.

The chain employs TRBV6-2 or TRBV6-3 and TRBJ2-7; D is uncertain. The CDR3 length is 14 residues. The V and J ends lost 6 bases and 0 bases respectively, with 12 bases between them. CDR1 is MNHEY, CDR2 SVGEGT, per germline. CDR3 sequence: CASSPHYNSYEQYF. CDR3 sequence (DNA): TGTGCCAGCAGCCCCCACTATAACTCCTACGAGCAGTACTTC.

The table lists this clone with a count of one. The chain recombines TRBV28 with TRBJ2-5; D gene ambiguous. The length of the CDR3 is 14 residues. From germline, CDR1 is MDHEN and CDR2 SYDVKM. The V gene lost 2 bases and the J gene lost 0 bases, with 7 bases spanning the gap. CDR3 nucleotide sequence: TGTGCCAGCAGTTTAGCTGACTACCAAGAGACCCAGTACTTC. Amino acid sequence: CASSLADYQETQYF.

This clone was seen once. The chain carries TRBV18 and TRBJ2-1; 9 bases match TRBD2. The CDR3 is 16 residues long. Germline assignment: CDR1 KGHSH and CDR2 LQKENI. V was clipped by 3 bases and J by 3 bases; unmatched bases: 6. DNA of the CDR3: TGTGCCAGCTCACCCGTTAGCGGGGGCATCTACAATGAGCAGTTCTTC. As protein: CASSPVSGGIYNEQFF.

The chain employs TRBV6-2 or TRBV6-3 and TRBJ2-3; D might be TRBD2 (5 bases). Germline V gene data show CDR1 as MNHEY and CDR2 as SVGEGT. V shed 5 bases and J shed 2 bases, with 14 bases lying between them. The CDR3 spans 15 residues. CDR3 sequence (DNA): TGTGCCAGCAGTACGAGGGCCCAGGTCACAGATACGCAGTATTTT. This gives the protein CASSTRAQVTDTQYF.

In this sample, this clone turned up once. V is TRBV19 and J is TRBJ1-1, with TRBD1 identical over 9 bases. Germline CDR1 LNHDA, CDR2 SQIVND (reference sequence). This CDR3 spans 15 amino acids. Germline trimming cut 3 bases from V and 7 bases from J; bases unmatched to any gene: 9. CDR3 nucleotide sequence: TGTGCCAGTAGTATCCCCGGGACAGGGAATTTTGAAGCTTTCTTT. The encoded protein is CASSIPGTGNFEAFF.

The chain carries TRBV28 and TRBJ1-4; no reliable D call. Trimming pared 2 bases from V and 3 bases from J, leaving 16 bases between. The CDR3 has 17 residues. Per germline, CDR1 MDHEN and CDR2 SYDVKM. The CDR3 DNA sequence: TGTGCCAGCAGTTTAAAGGCCGCCCGCGGTTCTAATGAAAAACTGTTTTTT. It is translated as CASSLKAARGSNEKLFF.

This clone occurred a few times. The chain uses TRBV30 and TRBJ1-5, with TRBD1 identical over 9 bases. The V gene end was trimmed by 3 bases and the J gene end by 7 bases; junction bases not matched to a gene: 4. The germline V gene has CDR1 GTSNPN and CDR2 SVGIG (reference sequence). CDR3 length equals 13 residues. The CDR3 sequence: CAWSRQGEQPQHF. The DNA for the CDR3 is TGTGCCTGGAGCCGACAGGGGGAACAGCCCCAGCATTTT.

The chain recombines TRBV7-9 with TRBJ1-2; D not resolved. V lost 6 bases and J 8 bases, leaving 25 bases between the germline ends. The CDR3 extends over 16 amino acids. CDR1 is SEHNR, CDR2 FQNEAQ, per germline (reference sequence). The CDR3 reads CASRVGEDGLRRGYTF. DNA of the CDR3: TGTGCCAGCAGGGTGGGCGAGGACGGTCTCCGGAGGGGCTACACCTTC.

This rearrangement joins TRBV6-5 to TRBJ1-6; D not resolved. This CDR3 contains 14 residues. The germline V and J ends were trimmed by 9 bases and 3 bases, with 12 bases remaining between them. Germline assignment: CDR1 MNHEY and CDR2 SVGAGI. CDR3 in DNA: TGTGCCAGTATCCAGGAAAACTATAATTCACCCCTCCACTTT. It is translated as CASIQENYNSPLHF.

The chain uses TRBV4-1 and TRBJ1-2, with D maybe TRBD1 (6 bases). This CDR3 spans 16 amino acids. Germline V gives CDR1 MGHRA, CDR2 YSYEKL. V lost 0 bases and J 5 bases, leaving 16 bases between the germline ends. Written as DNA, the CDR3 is TGCGCCAGCAGCCAAGATGTATTTGGGGGCGTATATGGCTACACCTTC. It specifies CASSQDVFGGVYGYTF.

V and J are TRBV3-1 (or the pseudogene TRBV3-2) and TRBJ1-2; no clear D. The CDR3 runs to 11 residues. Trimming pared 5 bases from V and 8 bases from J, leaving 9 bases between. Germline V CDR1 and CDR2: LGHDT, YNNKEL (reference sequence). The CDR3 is CASSATGGYTF. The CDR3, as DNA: TGTGCCAGCAGCGCGACGGGGGGCTACACCTTC.

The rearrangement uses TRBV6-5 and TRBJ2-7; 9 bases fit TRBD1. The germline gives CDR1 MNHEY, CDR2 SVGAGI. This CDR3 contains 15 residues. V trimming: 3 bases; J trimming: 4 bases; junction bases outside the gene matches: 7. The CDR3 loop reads CASSYKGTGLYEQYF. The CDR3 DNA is TGTGCCAGCAGTTATAAAGGGACAGGGTTATACGAGCAGTACTTC.

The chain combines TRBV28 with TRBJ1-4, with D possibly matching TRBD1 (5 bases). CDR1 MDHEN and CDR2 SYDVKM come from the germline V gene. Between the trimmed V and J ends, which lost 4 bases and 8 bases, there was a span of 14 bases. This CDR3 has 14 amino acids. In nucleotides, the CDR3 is TGTGCCAGCAGTTCCCTATTCCGGACAGAAAAACTGTTTTTT. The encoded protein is CASSSLFRTEKLFF.

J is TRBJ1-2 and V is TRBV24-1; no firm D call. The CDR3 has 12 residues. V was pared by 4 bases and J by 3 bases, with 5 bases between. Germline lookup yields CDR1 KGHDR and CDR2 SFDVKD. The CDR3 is CATSERDYGYTF. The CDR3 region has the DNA TGTGCCACCAGTGAGCGGGACTATGGCTACACCTTC.

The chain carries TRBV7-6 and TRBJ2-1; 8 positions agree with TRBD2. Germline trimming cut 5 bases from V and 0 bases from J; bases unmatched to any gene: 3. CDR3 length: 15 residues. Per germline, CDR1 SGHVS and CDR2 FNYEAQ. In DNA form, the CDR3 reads TGTGCCAGCAGCCGTAGCGGGGACTCCTACAATGAGCAGTTCTTC. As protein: CASSRSGDSYNEQFF.

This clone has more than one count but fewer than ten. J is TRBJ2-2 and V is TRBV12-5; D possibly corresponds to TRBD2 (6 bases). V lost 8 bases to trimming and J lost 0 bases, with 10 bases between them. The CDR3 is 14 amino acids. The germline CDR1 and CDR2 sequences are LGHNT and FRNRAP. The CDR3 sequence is CASRDFANTGELFF. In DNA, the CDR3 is TGTGCTAGTCGGGACTTTGCGAACACCGGGGAGCTGTTTTTT.

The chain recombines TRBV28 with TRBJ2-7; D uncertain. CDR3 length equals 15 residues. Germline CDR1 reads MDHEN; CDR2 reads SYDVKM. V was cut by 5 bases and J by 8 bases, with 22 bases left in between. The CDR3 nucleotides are TGTGCCAGCAGTCCCTACTACCCCGGTTTAGATCAGCAGTACTTC. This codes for CASSPYYPGLDQQYF. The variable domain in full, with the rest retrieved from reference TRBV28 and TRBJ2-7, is DVKVTQSSRYLVKRTGEKVFLECVQDMDHENMFWYRQDPGLGLRLIYFSYDVKMKEKGDIPEGYSVSREKKERFSLILESASTNQTSMYLCASSPYYPGLDQQYFGPGTRLTVT.

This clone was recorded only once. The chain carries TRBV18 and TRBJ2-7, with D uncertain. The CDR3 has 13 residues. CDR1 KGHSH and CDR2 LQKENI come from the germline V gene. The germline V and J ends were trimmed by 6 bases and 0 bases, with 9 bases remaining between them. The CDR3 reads CASSLLSSYEQYF. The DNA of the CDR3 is TGTGCCAGCTCGCTTCTGAGCTCCTACGAGCAGTACTTC.

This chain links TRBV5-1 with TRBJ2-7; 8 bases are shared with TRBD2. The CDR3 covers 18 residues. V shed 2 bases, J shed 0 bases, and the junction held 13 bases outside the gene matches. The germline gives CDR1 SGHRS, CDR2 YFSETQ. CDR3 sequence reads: CASSLSTVSGTLSYEQYF. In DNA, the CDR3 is TGCGCCAGCAGCTTATCGACGGTTAGCGGGACCCTCTCCTACGAGCAGTACTTC.

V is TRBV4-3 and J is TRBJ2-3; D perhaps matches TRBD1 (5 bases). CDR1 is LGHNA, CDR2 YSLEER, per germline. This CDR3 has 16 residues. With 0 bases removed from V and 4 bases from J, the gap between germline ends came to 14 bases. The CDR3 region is CASSQDAQARADTQYF. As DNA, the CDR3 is TGCGCCAGCAGCCAAGACGCACAGGCCCGGGCAGATACGCAGTATTTT.

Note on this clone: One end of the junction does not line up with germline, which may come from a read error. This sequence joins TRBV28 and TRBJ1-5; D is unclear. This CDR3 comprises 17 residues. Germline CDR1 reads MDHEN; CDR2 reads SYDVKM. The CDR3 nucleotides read TGTGCCAGCCGTTTTGGAGGACGCAGGCATAGCAATCAGCCCCAGCATTTT. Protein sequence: CASRFGGRRHSNQPQHF.

Here the CDR3 reads CASSSLAASSYEQYF. CDR3 in DNA: TGTGCCAGCAGTTCTTTAGCGGCGAGCTCCTACGAGCAGTACTTC. The chain employs TRBV27 and TRBJ2-7; perhaps TRBD2 as D (6 bases). Germline CDR1 and CDR2: MNHEY and SMNVEV (reference sequence). The CDR3 is 15 residues long. The V and J ends lost 4 bases and 0 bases respectively, with 13 bases between them.

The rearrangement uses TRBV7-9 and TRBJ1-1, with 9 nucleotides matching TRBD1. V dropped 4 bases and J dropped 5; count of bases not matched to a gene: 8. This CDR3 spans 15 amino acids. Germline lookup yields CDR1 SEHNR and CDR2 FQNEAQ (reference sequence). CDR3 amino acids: CASSSGTGRITEAFF. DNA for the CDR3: TGTGCCAGCAGCTCCGGGACAGGGAGAATAACTGAAGCTTTCTTT.

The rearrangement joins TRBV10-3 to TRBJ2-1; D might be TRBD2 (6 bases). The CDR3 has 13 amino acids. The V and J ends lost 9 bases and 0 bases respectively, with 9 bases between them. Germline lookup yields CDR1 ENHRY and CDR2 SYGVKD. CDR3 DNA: TGTGCCATAGGACTAAGCTCCTACAATGAGCAGTTCTTC. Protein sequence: CAIGLSSYNEQFF.